This TCR beta chain is from a study of blood T cell repertoires in COVID-19. Looking at the study overall: T cells, B-cell-depleted T cells, or PBMCs provided the cDNA or gDNA that served as material.

This table comes from immunoSEQ multiplex PCR, and its TCRdb copy is limited to in-frame clones, with some not included. The sample records 150,000 or so clones, roughly 75% being singletons. This CDR3 has 14 residues. In germline, CDR1 is SGHNT, CDR2 YYREEE (reference sequence). Between the trimmed V and J ends, which lost 0 bases and 2 bases, there was a span of 8 bases. V is TRBV5-4 and J is TRBJ1-1, with D possibly being TRBD1 (6 bases). The sequenced sample was PBMCs or T cells enriched from blood (not recorded which). The TCR originated in a woman aged 45-59 years who had recovered from COVID-19. The CDR3 DNA reads as TGTGCCAGCAGCTTGGAACAGGGCAACACTGAAGCTTTCTTT. Translated, it gives CASSLEQGNTEAFF.